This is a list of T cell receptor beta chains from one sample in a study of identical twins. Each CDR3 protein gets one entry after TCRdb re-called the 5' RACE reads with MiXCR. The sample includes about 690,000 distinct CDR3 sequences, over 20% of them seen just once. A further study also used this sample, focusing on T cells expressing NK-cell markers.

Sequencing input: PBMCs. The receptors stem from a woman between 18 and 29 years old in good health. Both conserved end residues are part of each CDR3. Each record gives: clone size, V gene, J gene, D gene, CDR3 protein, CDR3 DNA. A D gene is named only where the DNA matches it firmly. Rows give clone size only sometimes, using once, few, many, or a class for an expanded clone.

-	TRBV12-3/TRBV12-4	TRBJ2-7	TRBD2	CASSTLAGVEQYF	TGTGCCAGCAGTACCCTAGCGGGAGTAGAGCAGTACTTC
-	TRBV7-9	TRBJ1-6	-	CASSPDTRGSPLHF	TGTGCCAGCAGCCCGGACACAAGGGGTTCACCCCTCCACTTT
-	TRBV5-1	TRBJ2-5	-	CASSLVAREETQYF	TGCGCCAGCAGCTTGGTAGCCAGGGAAGAGACCCAGTACTTC
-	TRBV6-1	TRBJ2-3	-	CASARLGARTDTQYF	TGTGCCAGCGCTCGATTGGGGGCTAGGACAGATACGCAGTATTTT
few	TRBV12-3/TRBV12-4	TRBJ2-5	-	CASTPGRPQETQYF	TGTGCCAGCACTCCCGGACGGCCGCAAGAGACCCAGTACTTC
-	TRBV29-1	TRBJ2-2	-	CSADEVDTGELFF	TGCAGCGCCGACGAGGTCGACACCGGGGAGCTGTTTTTT
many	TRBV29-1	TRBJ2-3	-	CSVLPEAGRGDTQYF	TGCAGCGTTCTCCCGGAGGCGGGACGGGGAGATACGCAGTATTTT
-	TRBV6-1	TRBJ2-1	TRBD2	CASSTWTSGGKYNEQFF	TGTGCCAGCAGTACCTGGACTAGCGGGGGGAAGTACAATGAGCAGTTCTTC
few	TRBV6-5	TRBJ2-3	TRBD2	CASSYHSGGVTDTQYF	TGTGCCAGCAGTTACCATAGCGGGGGGGTCACAGATACGCAGTATTTT
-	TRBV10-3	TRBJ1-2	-	CAINTDLYYGYTF	TGTGCCATCAATACAGACCTCTACTATGGCTACACCTTC
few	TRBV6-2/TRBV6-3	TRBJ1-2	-	CASSDRAVYGYTF	TGTGCCAGCAGTGACAGAGCTGTCTATGGCTACACCTTC
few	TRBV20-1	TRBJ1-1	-	CSARRDTDTEAFF	TGCAGTGCTAGAAGGGATACGGACACTGAAGCTTTCTTT
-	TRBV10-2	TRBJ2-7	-	CASRSESEQYF	TGCGCCAGTCGGAGCGAGTCCGAGCAGTACTTC
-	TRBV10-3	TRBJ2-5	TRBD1	CAIRTGNQETQYF	TGTGCCATTCGGACAGGCAACCAAGAGACCCAGTACTTC
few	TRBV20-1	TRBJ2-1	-	CSARTGLSYNEQFF	TGCAGTGCTCGTACGGGCCTCTCCTACAATGAGCAGTTCTTC
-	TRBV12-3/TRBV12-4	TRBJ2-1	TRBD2	CASRLGTSGKNEQFF	TGTGCCAGCAGGCTGGGGACTAGCGGGAAGAATGAGCAGTTCTTC
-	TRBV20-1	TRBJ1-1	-	CSARGFLGAFF	TGCAGTGCTCGGGGCTTTCTGGGGGCTTTCTTT
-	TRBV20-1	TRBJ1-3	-	CSAKEGNSGNTIYF	TGCAGTGCCAAGGAGGGGAACTCTGGAAACACCATATATTTT
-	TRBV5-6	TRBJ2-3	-	CASTLPLRARARVDTQYF	TGTGCCAGCACCCTCCCACTCCGGGCCCGTGCCAGGGTGGATACGCAGTATTTT
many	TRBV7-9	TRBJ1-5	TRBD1	CASQGQGDQPQHF	TGTGCCAGCCAGGGACAGGGAGATCAGCCCCAGCATTTT
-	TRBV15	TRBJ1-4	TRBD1	CATSRDAGTATNEKLFF	TGTGCCACCAGCAGAGACGCTGGGACAGCAACTAATGAAAAACTGTTTTTT
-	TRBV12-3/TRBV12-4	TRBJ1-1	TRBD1	CASSAYRGLGTEAFF	TGTGCCAGCAGTGCCTACAGGGGATTGGGCACTGAAGCTTTCTTT
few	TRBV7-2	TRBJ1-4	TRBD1	CASSLQGVGEKLFF	TGTGCCAGCAGCTTACAGGGGGTTGGCGAAAAACTGTTTTTT
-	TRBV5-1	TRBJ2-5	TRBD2	CASSSLGGQRGTQETQYF	TGCGCCAGCAGCTCCCTCGGGGGGCAGCGGGGGACTCAAGAGACCCAGTACTTC
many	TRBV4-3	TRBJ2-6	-	CASSQEIGLSGANVLTF	TGCGCCAGCAGCCAAGAAATAGGGCTATCTGGGGCCAACGTCCTGACTTTC
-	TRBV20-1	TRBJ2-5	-	CSARPGSSHNHGETQYF	TGCAGTGCTCGTCCAGGTAGCTCCCACAACCACGGAGAGACCCAGTACTTC
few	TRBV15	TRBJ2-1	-	CATSREPGVGNEQFF	TGTGCCACCAGCAGAGAACCGGGAGTCGGCAATGAGCAGTTCTTC
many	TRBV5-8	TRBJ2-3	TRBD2	CASSRGTSGQEDTQYF	TGTGCCAGCAGCCGCGGGACTAGCGGGCAGGAGGATACGCAGTATTTT
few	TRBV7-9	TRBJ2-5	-	CASSPRVANQETQYF	TGTGCCAGCAGCCCAAGAGTGGCTAACCAAGAGACCCAGTACTTC
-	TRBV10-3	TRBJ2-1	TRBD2	CAISEWGLAGVIGEQFF	TGTGCCATCAGTGAGTGGGGACTAGCGGGAGTGATTGGTGAGCAGTTCTTC
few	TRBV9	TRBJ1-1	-	CASSGSQGTGTEAFF	TGTGCCAGCAGCGGATCACAGGGCACGGGGACTGAAGCTTTCTTT
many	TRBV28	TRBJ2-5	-	CASSFWGFQETQYF	TGTGCCAGCAGTTTTTGGGGGTTCCAAGAGACCCAGTACTTC
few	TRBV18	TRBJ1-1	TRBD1	CASSSGGFGGGPTEAFF	TGTGCCAGCTCGTCAGGGGGTTTCGGGGGCGGTCCCACTGAAGCTTTCTTT
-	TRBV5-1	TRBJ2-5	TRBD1	CASSWDRWETQYF	TGCGCCAGCAGCTGGGACAGGTGGGAGACCCAGTACTTC
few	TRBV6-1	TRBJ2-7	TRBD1	CASSAGQGGSYEQYF	TGTGCCAGCAGTGCGGGACAGGGGGGTTCCTACGAGCAGTACTTC
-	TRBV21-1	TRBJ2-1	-	CASSRFFSKNHNEQFF	TGTGCCAGCAGCAGGTTTTTTAGCAAGAATCACAATGAGCAGTTCTTC
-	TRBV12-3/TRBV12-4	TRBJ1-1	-	CASRNHRNTEAFF	TGTGCCAGCAGAAACCATAGGAACACTGAAGCTTTCTTT
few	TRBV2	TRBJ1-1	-	CAGHQDSNTEAFF	TGTGCCGGTCATCAGGACAGCAACACTGAAGCTTTCTTT
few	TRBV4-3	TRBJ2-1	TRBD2	CASSQEELAGYNEQFF	TGCGCCAGCAGCCAAGAAGAACTAGCGGGCTACAATGAGCAGTTCTTC
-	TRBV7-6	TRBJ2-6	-	CASSLTGTSSGANVLTF	TGTGCCAGCAGCCTGACCGGGACCAGCTCTGGGGCCAACGTCCTGACTTTC
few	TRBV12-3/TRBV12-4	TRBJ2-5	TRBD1	CASRSAGQGETQYF	TGTGCCAGCAGATCCGCCGGACAGGGGGAGACCCAGTACTTC
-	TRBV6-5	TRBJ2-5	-	CASSYRTEETQYF	TGTGCCAGCAGTTACAGGACAGAAGAGACCCAGTACTTC
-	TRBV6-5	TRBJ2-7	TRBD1	CASSYRGQQNEQYF	TGTGCCAGCAGTTACAGGGGACAGCAGAACGAGCAGTACTTC
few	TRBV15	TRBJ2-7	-	CATSNGRDSSYEQYF	TGTGCCACCAGCAACGGACGGGATAGCTCCTACGAGCAGTACTTC
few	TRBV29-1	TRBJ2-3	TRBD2	CSVFPGGPRDTQYF	TGCAGCGTGTTCCCGGGGGGGCCTAGAGATACGCAGTATTTT
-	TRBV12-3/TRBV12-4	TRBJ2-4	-	CASSFLALQGAIQYF	TGTGCCAGCAGTTTCCTGGCACTACAAGGTGCCATTCAGTACTTC
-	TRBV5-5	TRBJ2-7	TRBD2	CASRSLASGSYEQYF	TGTGCCAGCAGGTCGTTGGCTAGCGGGAGCTACGAGCAGTACTTC
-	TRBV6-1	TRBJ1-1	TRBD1	CASRKRGRRDTEAFF	TGTGCCAGCAGAAAGAGGGGGCGCCGGGACACTGAAGCTTTCTTT
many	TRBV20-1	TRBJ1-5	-	CSARDPNQPQHF	TGCAGTGCTAGGGACCCGAATCAGCCCCAGCATTTT
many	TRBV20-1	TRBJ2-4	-	CSASLAKNIQYF	TGCAGTGCTAGTTTAGCCAAAAACATTCAGTACTTC
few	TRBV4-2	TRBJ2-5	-	CASSQFIEETQYF	TGTGCCAGCAGCCAATTTATCGAGGAGACCCAGTACTTC
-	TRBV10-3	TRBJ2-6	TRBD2	CAIGREYLSKSSGANVLTF	TGTGCCATCGGGAGGGAATACCTAAGTAAGAGCTCTGGGGCCAACGTCCTGACTTTC
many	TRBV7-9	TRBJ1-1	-	CASSPQGERTEAFF	TGTGCCAGCAGCCCTCAGGGAGAAAGGACTGAAGCTTTCTTT
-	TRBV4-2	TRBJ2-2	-	CASSQRGSANTGELFF	TGTGCCAGCAGCCAGAGGGGCAGCGCGAACACCGGGGAGCTGTTTTTT
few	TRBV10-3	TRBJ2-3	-	CAITSTDTQYF	TGTGCCATTACTAGCACAGATACGCAGTATTTT
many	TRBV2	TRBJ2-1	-	CASPRGGEQFF	TGTGCCAGCCCCCGGGGCGGAGAGCAGTTCTTC
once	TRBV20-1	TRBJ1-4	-	CSARDWVVKNEKLFF	TGCAGTGCTAGAGATTGGGTAGTTAAAAATGAAAAACTGTTTTTT
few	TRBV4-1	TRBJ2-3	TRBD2	CASSHERERETDTQYF	TGCGCCAGCAGCCACGAAAGAGAGCGGGAGACAGATACGCAGTATTTT
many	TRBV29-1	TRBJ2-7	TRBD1	CSFTGTGTYEQYF	TGCAGTTTTACCGGGACAGGGACCTACGAGCAGTACTTC